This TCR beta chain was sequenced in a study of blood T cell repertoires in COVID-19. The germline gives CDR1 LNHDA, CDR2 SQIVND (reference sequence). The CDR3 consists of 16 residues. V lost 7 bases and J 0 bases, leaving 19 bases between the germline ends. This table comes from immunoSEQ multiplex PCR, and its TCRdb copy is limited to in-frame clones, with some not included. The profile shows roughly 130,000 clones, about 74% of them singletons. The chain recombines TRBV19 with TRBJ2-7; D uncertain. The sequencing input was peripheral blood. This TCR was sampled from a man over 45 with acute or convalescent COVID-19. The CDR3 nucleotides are TGTGCCAGTATCGCATCCGGAGTTGCAAGCTCCTACGAGCAGTACGTC. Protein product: CASIASGVASSYEQYV.